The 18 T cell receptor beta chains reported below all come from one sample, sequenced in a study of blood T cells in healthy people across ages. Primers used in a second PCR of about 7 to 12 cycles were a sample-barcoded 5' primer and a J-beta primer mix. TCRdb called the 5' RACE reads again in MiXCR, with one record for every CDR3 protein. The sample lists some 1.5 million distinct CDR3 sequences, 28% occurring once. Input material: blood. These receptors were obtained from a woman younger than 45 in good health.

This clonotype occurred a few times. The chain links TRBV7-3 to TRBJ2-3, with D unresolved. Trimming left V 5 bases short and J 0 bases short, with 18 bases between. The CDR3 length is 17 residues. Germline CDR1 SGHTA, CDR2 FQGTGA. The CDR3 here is CASSRKSTVPSTDTQYF. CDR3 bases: TGTGCCAGCAGCCGCAAAAGTACGGTTCCTAGCACAGATACGCAGTATTTT.

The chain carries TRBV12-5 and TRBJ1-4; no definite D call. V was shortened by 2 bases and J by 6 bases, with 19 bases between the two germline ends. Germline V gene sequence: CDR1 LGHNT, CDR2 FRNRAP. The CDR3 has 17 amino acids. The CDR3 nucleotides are TGTGCTAGTGGTTTGTTATTAAGGACGGAGGTTGATGAAAAACTGTTTTTT. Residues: CASGLLLRTEVDEKLFF.

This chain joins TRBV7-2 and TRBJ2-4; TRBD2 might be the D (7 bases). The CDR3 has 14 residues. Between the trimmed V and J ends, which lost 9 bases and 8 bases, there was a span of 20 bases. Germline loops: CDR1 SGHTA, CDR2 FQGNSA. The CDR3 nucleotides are TGTGCCAGTGGCAAGGGGGGGGAGGGGGACATTCAGTACTTC. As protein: CASGKGGEGDIQYF. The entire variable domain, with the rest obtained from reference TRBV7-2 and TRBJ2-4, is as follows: GAGVSQSPSNKVTEKGKDVELRCDPISGHTALYWYRQSLGQGLEFLIYFQGNSAPDKSGLPSDRFSAERTGGSVSTLTIQRTQQEDSAVYLCASGKGGEGDIQYFGAGTRLSVL.

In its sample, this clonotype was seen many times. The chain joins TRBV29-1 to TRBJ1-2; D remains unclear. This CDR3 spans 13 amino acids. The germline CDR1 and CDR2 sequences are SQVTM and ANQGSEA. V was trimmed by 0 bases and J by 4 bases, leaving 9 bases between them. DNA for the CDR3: TGCAGCGTTGAAGAACGTCCTTTCTATGGCTACACCTTC. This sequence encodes CSVEERPFYGYTF.

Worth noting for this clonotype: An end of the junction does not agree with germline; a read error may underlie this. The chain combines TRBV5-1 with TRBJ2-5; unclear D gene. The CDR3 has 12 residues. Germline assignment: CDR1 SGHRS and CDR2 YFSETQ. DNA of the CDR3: TGTGCCAGCAGTAGAGTTCAAGAGACCCAGTACTTC. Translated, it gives CASSRVQETQYF.

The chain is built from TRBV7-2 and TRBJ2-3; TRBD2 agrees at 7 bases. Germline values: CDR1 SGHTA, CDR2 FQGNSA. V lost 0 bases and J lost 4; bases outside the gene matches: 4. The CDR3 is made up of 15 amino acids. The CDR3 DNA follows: TGTGCCAGCAGCTTAGCGGCAGGGAGGGCAGATACGCAGTATTTT. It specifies CASSLAAGRADTQYF.

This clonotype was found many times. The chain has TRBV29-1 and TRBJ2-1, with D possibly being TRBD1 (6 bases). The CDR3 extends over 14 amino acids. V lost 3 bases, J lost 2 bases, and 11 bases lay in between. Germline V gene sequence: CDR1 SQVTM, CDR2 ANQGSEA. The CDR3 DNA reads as TGCAGCGTTGAGTTGGACAGAGCCTACAATGAGCAGTTCTTC. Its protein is CSVELDRAYNEQFF.

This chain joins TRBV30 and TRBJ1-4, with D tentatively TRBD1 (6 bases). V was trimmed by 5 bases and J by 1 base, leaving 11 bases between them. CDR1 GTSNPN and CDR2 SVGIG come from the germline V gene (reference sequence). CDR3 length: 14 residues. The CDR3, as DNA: TGTGCCTGGGGTACAGGGTTAACTAATGAAAAACTGTTTTTT. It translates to CAWGTGLTNEKLFF.

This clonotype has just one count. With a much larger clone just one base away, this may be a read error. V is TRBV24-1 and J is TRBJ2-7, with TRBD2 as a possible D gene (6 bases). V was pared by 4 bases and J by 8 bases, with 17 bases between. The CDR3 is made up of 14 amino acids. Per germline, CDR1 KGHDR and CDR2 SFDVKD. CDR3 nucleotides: TGTGCCACCAGTGACGCGGGATCGATAAACAAGCAGTACTTC. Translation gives CATSDAGSINKQYF.

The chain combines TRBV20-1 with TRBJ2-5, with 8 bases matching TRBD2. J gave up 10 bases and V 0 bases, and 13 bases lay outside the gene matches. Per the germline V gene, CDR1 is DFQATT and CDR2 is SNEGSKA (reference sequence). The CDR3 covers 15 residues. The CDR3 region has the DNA TGCAGTGCTAGAGATCGGAGTAGCGGGACTGGTGGCCAGTACTTC. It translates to CSARDRSSGTGGQYF.

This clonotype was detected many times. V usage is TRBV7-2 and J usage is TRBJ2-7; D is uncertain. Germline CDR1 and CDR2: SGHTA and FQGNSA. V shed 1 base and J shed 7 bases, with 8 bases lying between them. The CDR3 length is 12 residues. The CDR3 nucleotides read TGTGCCAGCAGCTTAGTCATGGGAGAGCAGTACTTC. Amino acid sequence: CASSLVMGEQYF.

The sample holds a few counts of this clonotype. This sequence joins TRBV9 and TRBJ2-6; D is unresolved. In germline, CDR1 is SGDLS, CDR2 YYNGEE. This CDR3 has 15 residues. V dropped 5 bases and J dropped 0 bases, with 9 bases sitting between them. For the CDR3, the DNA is TGTGCCAGCAGACTCCACAGCTCTGGGGCCAACGTCCTGACTTTC. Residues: CASRLHSSGANVLTF.

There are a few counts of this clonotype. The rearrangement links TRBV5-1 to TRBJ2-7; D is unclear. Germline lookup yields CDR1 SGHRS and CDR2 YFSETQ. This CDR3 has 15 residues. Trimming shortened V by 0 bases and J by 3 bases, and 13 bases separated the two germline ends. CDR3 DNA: TGCGCCAGCAGCTTGGATCCCAACCATAACTACGAGCAGTACTTC. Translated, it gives CASSLDPNHNYEQYF.

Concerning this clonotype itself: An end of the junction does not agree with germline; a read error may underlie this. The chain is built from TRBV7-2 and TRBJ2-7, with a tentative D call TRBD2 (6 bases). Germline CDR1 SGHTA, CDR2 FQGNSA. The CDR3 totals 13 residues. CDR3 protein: CASSYYMGEELYF. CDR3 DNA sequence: TGTGCCAGCAGCTATTATATGGGGGAGGAGCTGTACTTC. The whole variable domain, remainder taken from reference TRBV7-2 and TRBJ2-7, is GAGVSQSPSNKVTEKGKDVELRCDPISGHTALYWYRQSLGQGLEFLIYFQGNSAPDKSGLPSDRFSAERTGGSVSTLTIQRTQQEDSAVYLCASSYYMGEELYFGPGTRLTVT.

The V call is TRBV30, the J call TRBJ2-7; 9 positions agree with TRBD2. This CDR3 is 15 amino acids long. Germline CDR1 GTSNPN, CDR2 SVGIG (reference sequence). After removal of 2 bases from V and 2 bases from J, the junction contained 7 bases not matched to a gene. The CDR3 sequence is CAWSPTSGHPYEQYF. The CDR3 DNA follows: TGTGCCTGGAGTCCGACTAGCGGCCACCCCTACGAGCAGTACTTC.

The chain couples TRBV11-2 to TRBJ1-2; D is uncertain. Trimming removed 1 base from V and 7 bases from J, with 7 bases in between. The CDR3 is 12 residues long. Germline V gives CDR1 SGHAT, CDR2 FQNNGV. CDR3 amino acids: CASSLGRFGYTF. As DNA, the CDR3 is TGTGCCAGCAGCTTAGGTCGGTTTGGCTACACCTTC.

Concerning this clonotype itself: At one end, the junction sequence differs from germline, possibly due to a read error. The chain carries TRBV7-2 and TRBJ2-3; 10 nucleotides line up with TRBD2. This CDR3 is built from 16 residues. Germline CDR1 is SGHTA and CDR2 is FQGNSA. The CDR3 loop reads CASSLRPSGGTDAQYF. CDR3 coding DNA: TGTGCCAGCAGCTTAAGGCCTAGCGGGGGTACAGATGCGCAGTATTTT.

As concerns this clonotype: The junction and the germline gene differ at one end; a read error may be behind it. The CDR3 sequence is CAGSLGSREISYEQYF. Here the CDR3 DNA reads TGTGCCGGCAGCTTAGGGTCGCGGGAGATCTCCTACGAGCAGTACTTC. The chain carries TRBV7-2 and TRBJ2-7; 7 nucleotides agree with TRBD2. CDR1 is SGHTA, CDR2 FQGNSA, per germline. There are 16 residues in the CDR3.